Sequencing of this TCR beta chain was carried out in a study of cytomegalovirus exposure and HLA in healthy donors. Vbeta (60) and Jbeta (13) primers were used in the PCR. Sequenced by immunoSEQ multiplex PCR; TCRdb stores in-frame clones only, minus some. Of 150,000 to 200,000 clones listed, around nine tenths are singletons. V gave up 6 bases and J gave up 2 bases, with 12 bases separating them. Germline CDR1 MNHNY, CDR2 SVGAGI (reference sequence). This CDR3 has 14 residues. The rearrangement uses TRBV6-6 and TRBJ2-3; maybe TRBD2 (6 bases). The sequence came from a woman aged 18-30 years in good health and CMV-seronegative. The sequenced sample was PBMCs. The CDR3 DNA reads TGTGCCAGCAGGAGCATAGCGGCCACAGATACGCAGTATTTT. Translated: CASRSIAATDTQYF.